Below, 23 T cell receptor beta chains from the same sample are listed, as sequenced in a study of immune evolution from preneoplasia to lung adenocarcinoma. The repertoire was sequenced with immunoSEQ multiplex PCR; TCRdb's copy has only in-frame clones and lacks some. The table shows about 4,000 clones, with roughly 82% occurring only once. The sequencing input was FFPE adjacent normal lung tissue. These receptors were collected from a donor older than 65 with lung adenocarcinoma.

The chain links TRBV6-6 to TRBJ2-2, with TRBD2 matching over 7 bases. The CDR3 is made up of 15 amino acids. The germline V gene has CDR1 MNHNY and CDR2 SVGAGI (reference sequence). After removal of 6 bases from V and 5 bases from J, the junction contained 9 bases not matched to a gene. The CDR3 DNA sequence: TGTGCCAGCAGCCTTCTTTCCGGGGGGACCGGGGAGCTGTTTTTT. Protein: CASSLLSGGTGELFF.

This CDR3 is CASSLGTDGDYGYTF. CDR3 DNA: TGTGCCAGCAGCTTAGGGACGGATGGAGACTATGGCTACACCTTC. The V gene is TRBV7-8, the J gene TRBJ1-2; D is undetermined. The CDR3 covers 15 residues. The V end was cut by 1 base, the J end by 3 bases, with 12 bases between. The V gene's germline CDR1 is SGHVS and CDR2 FQNEAQ.

In this sample, this clone turned up a few times. The J gene is TRBJ2-5, the V gene TRBV2; the D gene is possibly TRBD2 (7 bases). The V gene lost 4 bases and the J gene lost 5 bases, with 17 bases spanning the gap. Germline V gene data show CDR1 as SNHLY and CDR2 as FYNNEI. The CDR3 extends over 15 amino acids. The CDR3 sequence: CASSGGGGGGETQYF. The CDR3 DNA follows: TGTGCCAGCAGTGGAGGGGGGGGCGGTGGTGAGACCCAGTACTTC.

The chain links TRBV11-2 to TRBJ1-1, with 9 bases lining up with TRBD1. The CDR3 runs to 11 residues. CDR1 is SGHAT and CDR2 is FQNNGV in the germline V gene. Here the CDR3 reads CGGDRAPEAFF. The CDR3 nucleotides are TGTGGCGGGGACAGGGCCCCTGAAGCTTTCTTT.

The J gene is TRBJ2-5, the V gene TRBV29-1, with D tentatively TRBD2 (5 bases). The CDR3 length is 17 residues. Trimming pared 1 base from V and 0 bases from J, leaving 18 bases between. Looked up from germline, CDR1 is SQVTM and CDR2 is ANQGSEA. The CDR3 region has the DNA TGCAGCGTTGAAGGCTTTATGGTGGAGGACGACCAAGAGACCCAGTACTTC. This codes for CSVEGFMVEDDQETQYF.

Details on this clone: One junction end disagrees with the germline gene, perhaps due to a read error. V gene TRBV7-9 combines with J gene TRBJ1-4; TRBD1 might be the D (6 bases). From germline, CDR1 is SEHNR and CDR2 FQNEAQ (reference sequence). The CDR3 consists of 13 residues. CDR3 in DNA: TGTGCCAGCAGCTCGGAGGGGGAGTATGAAGGGACCTTT. Translation: CASSSEGEYEGTF.

The chain employs TRBV30 and TRBJ2-5; D might be TRBD1 (5 bases). The CDR3 runs to 13 residues. Germline values: CDR1 GTSNPN, CDR2 SVGIG (reference sequence). Between the trimmed V and J ends, which lost 0 bases and 2 bases, there was a span of 7 bases. The CDR3 DNA follows: TGTGCCTGGAGTGTACAGGCTCAAGAGACCCAGTACTTC. It is translated as CAWSVQAQETQYF.

The chain has TRBV5-6 and TRBJ2-5; TRBD1 agrees at 10 bases. Germline loops: CDR1 SGHDT, CDR2 YYEEEE. The CDR3 contains 13 residues. The junction had 1 base not matched to a gene; V was cut back by 3 bases and J by 5 bases. The CDR3 here is CASSWTGGETQYF. The CDR3 DNA reads TGTGCCAGCAGCTGGACAGGGGGTGAGACCCAGTACTTC.

This clone was detected once. The gene calls are TRBV5-1 and TRBJ2-7; 8 bases match TRBD2. The junction had 4 bases not matched to a gene; V was cut back by 5 bases and J by 3 bases. Germline V gives CDR1 SGHRS, CDR2 YFSETQ. CDR3 size: 13 residues. The CDR3 sequence is CASRISGGYEQYF. CDR3 nucleotide sequence: TGCGCCAGCAGGATAAGCGGGGGCTACGAGCAGTACTTC.

This CDR3 is CASSGGARTGELFF. The CDR3 coding sequence is TGTGCCAGCTCGGGGGGGGCGAGGACCGGGGAGCTGTTTTTT. V and J are TRBV28 and TRBJ2-2; 8 nucleotides line up with TRBD2. From germline, CDR1 is MDHEN and CDR2 SYDVKM. J was trimmed by 5 bases and V by 8 bases; bases with no gene match: 7. This CDR3 region has 14 residues.

This clone has just a few counts. J is TRBJ1-5 and V is TRBV4-2; D remains unclear. V was cut by 0 bases and J by 7 bases, with 13 bases left in between. Germline CDR1 and CDR2: LGHNA and YNFKEQ. There are 15 residues in the CDR3. CDR3 DNA: TGTGCCAGCAGCCAAGATGATGAGGGTGGGCAGCCCCAGCATTTT. Its translation: CASSQDDEGGQPQHF.

In its sample, this clone was seen once. This chain links TRBV29-1 with TRBJ1-1; D call uncertain. Trimming stripped 7 bases from V and 8 bases from J, with 14 bases between. The CDR3 contains 11 residues. CDR1 and CDR2 (germline): SQVTM, ANQGSEA. CDR3 sequence (DNA): TGCAGCGGCGGTAGTGGGGAAGAAGCTTTCTTT. Translated, it gives CSGGSGEEAFF.

The chain employs TRBV19 and TRBJ2-1; D call uncertain. Between the trimmed V and J ends, which lost 3 bases and 2 bases, there was a span of 8 bases. Looked up from germline, CDR1 is LNHDA and CDR2 is SQIVND (reference sequence). The CDR3 runs to 14 residues. DNA for the CDR3: TGTGCCAGTAGTATTGCAGCGACCTACAATGAGCAGTTCTTC. This codes for CASSIAATYNEQFF.

The chain recombines TRBV9 with TRBJ1-5; D is possibly TRBD1 (5 bases). Germline CDR1 is SGDLS and CDR2 is YYNGEE. The CDR3 has 15 amino acids. The ends were cut back, 3 bases at V and 0 bases at J, with 10 bases in the middle. For the CDR3, the DNA is TGTGCCAGCAGCGGGGGGACGGGTAGCAATCAGCCCCAGCATTTT. Protein product: CASSGGTGSNQPQHF.

In nucleotides, the CDR3 is TGTGCCAGCAGCTCCCGGGGGCTAGCGGGAGACGAGCAGTTCTTC. Translating it yields CASSSRGLAGDEQFF. The chain joins TRBV7-9 to TRBJ2-1; 10 nucleotides agree with TRBD2. The CDR3 is 15 residues long. Unmatched junction bases numbered 10, after V lost 4 bases and J lost 10 bases. In germline, CDR1 is SEHNR, CDR2 FQNEAQ (reference sequence).

The chain links TRBV7-9 to TRBJ2-2, with 8 bases aligning to TRBD1. The CDR3 consists of 15 residues. The germline CDR1 and CDR2 sequences are SEHNR and FQNEAQ (reference sequence). J was trimmed by 7 bases and V by 5 bases; bases with no gene match: 9. The chain's CDR3 is CASSPDRVGIGELFF. DNA for the CDR3: TGTGCCAGCAGCCCGGACAGGGTTGGTATCGGGGAGCTGTTTTTT.

The J gene is TRBJ1-5, the V gene TRBV6-1; 7 bases fit TRBD1. Germline V gene data show CDR1 as MNHNS and CDR2 as SASEGT. CDR3 length equals 14 residues. V was clipped by 8 bases and J by 4 bases; unmatched bases: 8. The DNA of the CDR3 is TGTGCCAGCGAGGACAGACAGGGAAATCAGCCCCAGCATTTT. This sequence encodes CASEDRQGNQPQHF.

The chain uses TRBV6-5 and TRBJ2-1; D possibly uses TRBD1 or TRBD2 (5 bases each). Trimming took 6 bases from V and 12 from J, leaving 24 bases between them. Germline V gives CDR1 MNHEY, CDR2 SVGAGI. The CDR3 is made up of 15 amino acids. Here the CDR3 DNA reads TGTGCCAGCAGGCCTTCCGGGACCGATAATGAGGGGCAGTTCTTC. Translating gives CASRPSGTDNEGQFF.

This clone has only a few counts. V is TRBV5-6 and J is TRBJ2-6; perhaps TRBD2 as D (6 bases). This CDR3 contains 16 residues. Germline-derived CDR1 and CDR2 are SGHDT and YYEEEE. Deletions cut 2 bases from V and 0 bases from J, with 9 bases between. The CDR3 reads CASSFWRGSGANVLTF. Here the CDR3 DNA reads TGTGCCAGCAGCTTCTGGCGGGGCTCTGGGGCCAACGTCCTGACTTTC.

The chain has TRBV25-1 and TRBJ1-2; unclear D gene. The CDR3 has 17 amino acids. V was cut by 5 bases and J by 0 bases, with 19 bases left in between. Germline loops: CDR1 MGHDK, CDR2 SYGVNS. Here the CDR3 DNA reads TGTGCCAGCAGTCCCAGTAACCCGCTCTCTTCTAACTATGGCTACACCTTC. Translated: CASSPSNPLSSNYGYTF.

The chain carries TRBV5-4 and TRBJ2-2; a possible D gene is TRBD1 (6 bases). The V gene's germline CDR1 is SGHNT and CDR2 YYREEE (reference sequence). The V and J ends lost 1 base and 4 bases respectively, with 11 bases between them. CDR3 size: 15 residues. Written as DNA, the CDR3 is TGTGCCAGCAGCTTGAGAGGGGGATCCACCGGGGAGCTGTTTTTT. Amino acid sequence: CASSLRGGSTGELFF.

The chain couples TRBV28 to TRBJ1-5; perhaps TRBD1 as D (6 bases). The germline V and J ends were trimmed by 6 bases and 6 bases, with 15 bases remaining between them. There are 14 residues in the CDR3. Germline CDR1 and CDR2: MDHEN and SYDVKM. CDR3 coding DNA: TGTGCCAGCAGCTACGACCTGGACAGTCAGCCCCAGCATTTT. Protein product: CASSYDLDSQPQHF.

V and J are TRBV30 and TRBJ1-1; unclear D gene. Germline V gene sequence: CDR1 GTSNPN, CDR2 SVGIG (reference sequence). This CDR3 is built from 13 residues. V was cut by 3 bases and J by 8 bases, with 16 bases left in between. CDR3 DNA: TGTGCCTGGAGGGGTGTCGTGTACAGCGAAGCTTTCTTT. Residues: CAWRGVVYSEAFF.